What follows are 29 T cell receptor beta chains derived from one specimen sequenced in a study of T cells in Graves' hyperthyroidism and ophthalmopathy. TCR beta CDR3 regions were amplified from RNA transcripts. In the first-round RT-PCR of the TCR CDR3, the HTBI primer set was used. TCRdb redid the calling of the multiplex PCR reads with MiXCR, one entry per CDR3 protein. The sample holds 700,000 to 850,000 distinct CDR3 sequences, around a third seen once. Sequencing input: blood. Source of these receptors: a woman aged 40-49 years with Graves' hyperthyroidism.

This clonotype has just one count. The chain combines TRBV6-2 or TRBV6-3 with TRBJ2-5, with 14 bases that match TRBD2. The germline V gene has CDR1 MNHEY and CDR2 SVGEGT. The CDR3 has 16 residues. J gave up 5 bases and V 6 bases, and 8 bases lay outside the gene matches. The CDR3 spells CASRGGLAGDVETQYF. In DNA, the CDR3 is TGTGCCAGCAGGGGGGGACTAGCGGGGGATGTCGAGACCCAGTACTTC.

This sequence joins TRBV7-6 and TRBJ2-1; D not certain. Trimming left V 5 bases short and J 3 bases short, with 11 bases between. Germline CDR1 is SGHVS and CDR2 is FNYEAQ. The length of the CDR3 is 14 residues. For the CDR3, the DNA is TGTGCCAGCAGCGCAAGGGAACTCTACAATGAGCAGTTCTTC. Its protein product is CASSARELYNEQFF.

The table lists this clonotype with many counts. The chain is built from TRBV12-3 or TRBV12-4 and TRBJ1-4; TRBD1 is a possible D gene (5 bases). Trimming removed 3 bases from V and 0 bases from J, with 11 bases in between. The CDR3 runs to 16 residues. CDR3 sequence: CASSLTSGPTNEKLFF. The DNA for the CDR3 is TGTGCCAGCAGTTTGACCTCAGGGCCAACTAATGAAAAACTGTTTTTT.

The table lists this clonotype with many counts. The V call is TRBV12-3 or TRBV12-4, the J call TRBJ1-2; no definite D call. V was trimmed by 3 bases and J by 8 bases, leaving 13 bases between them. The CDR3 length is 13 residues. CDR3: CASSLLRQAGYTF. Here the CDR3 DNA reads TGTGCCAGCAGTTTGCTCCGGCAGGCCGGCTACACCTTC.

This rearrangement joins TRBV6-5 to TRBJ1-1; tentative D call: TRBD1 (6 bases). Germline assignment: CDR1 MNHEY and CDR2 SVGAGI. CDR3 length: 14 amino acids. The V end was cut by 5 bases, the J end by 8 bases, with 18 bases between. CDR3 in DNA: TGTGCCAGCAGTCCAGGGGTTTCGGCGACAGAAGCTTTCTTT. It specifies CASSPGVSATEAFF.

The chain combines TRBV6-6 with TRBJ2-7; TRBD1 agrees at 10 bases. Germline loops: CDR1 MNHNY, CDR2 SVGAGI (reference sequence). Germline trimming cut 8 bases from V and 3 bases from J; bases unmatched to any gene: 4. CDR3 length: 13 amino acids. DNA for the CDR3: TGTGCCAGCTTAGGGACAGGGGTCTACGAGCAGTACTTC. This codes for CASLGTGVYEQYF.

The chain's CDR3 is CSGGGGEAAFF. As DNA, the CDR3 is TGCAGCGGGGGCGGTGGGGAGGCAGCTTTCTTT. V usage is TRBV29-1 and J usage is TRBJ1-1; a possible D gene is TRBD1 (5 bases). The CDR3 runs to 11 residues. Germline CDR1 reads SQVTM; CDR2 reads ANQGSEA. The V end was cut by 7 bases, the J end by 10 bases, with 16 bases between.

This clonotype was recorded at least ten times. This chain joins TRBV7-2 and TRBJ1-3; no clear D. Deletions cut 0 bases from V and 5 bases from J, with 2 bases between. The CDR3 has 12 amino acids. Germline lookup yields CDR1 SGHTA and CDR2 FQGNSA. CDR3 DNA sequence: TGTGCCAGCAGCTTAGCACGAAACACCATATATTTT. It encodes CASSLARNTIYF. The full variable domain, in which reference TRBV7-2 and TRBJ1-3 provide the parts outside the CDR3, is GAGVSQSPSNKVTEKGKDVELRCDPISGHTALYWYRQSLGQGLEFLIYFQGNSAPDKSGLPSDRFSAERTGGSVSTLTIQRTQQEDSAVYLCASSLARNTIYFGEGSWLTVV.

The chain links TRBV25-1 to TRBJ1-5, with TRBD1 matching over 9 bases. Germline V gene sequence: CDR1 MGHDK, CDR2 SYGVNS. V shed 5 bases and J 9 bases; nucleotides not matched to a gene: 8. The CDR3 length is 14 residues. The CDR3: CASSLGQGGRPQHF. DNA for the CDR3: TGTGCCAGCAGTTTGGGACAGGGAGGGCGGCCCCAGCATTTT.

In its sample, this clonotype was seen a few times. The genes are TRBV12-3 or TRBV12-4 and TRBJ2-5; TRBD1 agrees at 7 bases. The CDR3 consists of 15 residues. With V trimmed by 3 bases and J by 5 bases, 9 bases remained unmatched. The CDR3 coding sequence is TGTGCCAGCAGTTTGGAAGGGGGCGTCTGGGAGACCCAGTACTTC. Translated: CASSLEGGVWETQYF.

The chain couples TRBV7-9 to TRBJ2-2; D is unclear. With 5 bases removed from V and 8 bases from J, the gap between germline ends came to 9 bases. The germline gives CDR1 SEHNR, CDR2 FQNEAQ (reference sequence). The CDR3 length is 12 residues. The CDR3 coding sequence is TGTGCCAGCAGCCAAGAGACAGGGGAGCTGTTTTTT. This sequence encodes CASSQETGELFF.

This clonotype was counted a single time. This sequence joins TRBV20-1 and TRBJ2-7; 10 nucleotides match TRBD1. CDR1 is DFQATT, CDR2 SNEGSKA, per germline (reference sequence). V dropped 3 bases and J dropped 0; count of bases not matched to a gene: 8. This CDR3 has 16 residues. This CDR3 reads CSARDRDRGSSYEQYF. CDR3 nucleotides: TGCAGTGCTAGGGACCGGGACAGGGGTAGCTCCTACGAGCAGTACTTC.

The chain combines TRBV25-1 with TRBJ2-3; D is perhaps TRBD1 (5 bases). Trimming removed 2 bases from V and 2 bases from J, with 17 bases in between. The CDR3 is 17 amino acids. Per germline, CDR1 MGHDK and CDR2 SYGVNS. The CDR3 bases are TGTGCCAGCAGTGAAAGGGCAGGGAACCCGTCCACAGATACGCAGTATTTT. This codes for CASSERAGNPSTDTQYF.

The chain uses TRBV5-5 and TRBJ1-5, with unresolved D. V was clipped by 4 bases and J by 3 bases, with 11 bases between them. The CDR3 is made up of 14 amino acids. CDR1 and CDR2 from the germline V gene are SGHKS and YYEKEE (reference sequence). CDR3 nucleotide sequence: TGTGCCAGCAGCCCCATTGGGTTCAATCAGCCCCAGCATTTT. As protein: CASSPIGFNQPQHF.

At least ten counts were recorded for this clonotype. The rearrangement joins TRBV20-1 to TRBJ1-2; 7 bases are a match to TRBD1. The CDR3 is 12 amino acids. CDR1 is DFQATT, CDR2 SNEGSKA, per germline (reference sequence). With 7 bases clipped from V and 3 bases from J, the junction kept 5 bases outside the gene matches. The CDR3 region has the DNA TGCAGTGTTGGGCAGGGGGACTATGGCTACACCTTC. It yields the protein CSVGQGDYGYTF.

The CDR3 spells CATSDRDEQFF. The CDR3 region has the DNA TGTGCCACCAGCGACAGGGATGAGCAGTTCTTC. V gene TRBV24-1 combines with J gene TRBJ2-1, with TRBD1 matching 7 bases. V lost 7 bases, J lost 8 bases, and 1 base stayed unmatched. The CDR3 sequence is 11 residues long. Germline values: CDR1 KGHDR, CDR2 SFDVKD.

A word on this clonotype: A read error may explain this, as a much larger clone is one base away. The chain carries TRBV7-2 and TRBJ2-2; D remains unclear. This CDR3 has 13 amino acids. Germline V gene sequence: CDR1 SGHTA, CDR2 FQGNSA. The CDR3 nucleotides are TGTCCCAGCAGACCGACGGGCACCGGGGAGCTGTTTTTT. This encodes CPSRPTGTGELFF.

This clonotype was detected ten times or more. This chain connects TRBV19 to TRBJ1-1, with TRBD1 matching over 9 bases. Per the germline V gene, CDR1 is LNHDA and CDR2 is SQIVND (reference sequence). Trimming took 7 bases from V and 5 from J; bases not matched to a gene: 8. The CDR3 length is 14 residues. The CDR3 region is CASKGQGIGTEAFF. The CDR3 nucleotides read TGTGCCAGTAAGGGACAGGGTATAGGAACTGAAGCTTTCTTT. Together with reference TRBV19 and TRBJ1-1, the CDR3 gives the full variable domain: DGGITQSPKYLFRKEGQNVTLSCEQNLNHDAMYWYRQDPGQGLRLIYYSQIVNDFQKGDIAEGYSVSREKKESFPLTVTSAQKNPTAFYLCASKGQGIGTEAFFGQGTRLTVV.

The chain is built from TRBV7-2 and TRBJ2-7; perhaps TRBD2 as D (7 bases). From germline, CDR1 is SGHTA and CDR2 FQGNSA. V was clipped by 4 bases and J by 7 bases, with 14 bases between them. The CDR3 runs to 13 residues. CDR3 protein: CASSWGRGMEQYF. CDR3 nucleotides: TGTGCCAGCAGCTGGGGGCGGGGGATGGAGCAGTACTTC.

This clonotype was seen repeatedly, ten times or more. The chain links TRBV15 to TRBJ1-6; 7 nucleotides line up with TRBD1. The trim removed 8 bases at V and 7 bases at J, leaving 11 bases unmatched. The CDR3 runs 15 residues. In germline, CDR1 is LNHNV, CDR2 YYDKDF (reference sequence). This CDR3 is CATGGQTSQNSPLHF. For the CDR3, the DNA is TGTGCCACCGGGGGACAGACCAGTCAGAATTCACCCCTCCACTTT.

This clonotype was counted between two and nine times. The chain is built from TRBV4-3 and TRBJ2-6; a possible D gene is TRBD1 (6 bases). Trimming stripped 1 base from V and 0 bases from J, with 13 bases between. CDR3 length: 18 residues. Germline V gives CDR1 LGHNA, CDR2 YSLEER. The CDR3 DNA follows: TGCGCCAGCAGCCAAGTAGGTCAGGGACACTCTGGGGCCAACGTCCTGACTTTC. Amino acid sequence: CASSQVGQGHSGANVLTF.

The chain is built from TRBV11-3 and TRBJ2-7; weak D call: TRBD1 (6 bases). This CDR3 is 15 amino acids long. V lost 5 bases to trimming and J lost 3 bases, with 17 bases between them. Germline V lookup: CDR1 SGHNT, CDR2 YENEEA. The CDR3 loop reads CASSGGFRDNYEQYF. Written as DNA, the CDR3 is TGTGCCAGCAGCGGAGGATTTCGGGACAACTACGAGCAGTACTTC.

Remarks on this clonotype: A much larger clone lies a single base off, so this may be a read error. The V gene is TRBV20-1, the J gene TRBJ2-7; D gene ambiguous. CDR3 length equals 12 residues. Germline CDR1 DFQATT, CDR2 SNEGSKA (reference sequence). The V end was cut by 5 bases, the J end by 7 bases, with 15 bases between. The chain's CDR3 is CSAGALELEQYF. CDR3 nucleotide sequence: TGCAGTGCTGGAGCTCTAGAGCTGGAGCAGTACTTC.

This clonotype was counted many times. For the CDR3, the DNA is TGTGCCAGCAGCGCAACAGGCGTTCGAAACACCATATATTTT. As protein: CASSATGVRNTIYF. The J gene is TRBJ1-3, the V gene TRBV7-6; possible D gene TRBD1, 5 bases. Germline assignment: CDR1 SGHVS and CDR2 FNYEAQ. Between the trimmed V and J ends, which lost 5 bases and 5 bases, there was a span of 13 bases. This CDR3 is built from 14 residues.

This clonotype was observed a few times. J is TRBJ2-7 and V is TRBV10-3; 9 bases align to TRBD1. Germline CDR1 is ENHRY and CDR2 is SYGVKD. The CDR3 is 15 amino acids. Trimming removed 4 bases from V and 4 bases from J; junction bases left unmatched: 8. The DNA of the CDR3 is TGTGCCATCAGTGGGCCGGGACAGGGAGAGTACGAGCAGTACTTC. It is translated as CAISGPGQGEYEQYF.

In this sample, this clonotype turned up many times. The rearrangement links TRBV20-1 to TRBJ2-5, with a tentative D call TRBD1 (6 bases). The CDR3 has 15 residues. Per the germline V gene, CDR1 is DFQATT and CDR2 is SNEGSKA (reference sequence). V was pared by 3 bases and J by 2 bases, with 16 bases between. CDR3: CSASRGRVVQETQYF. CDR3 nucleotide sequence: TGCAGTGCTAGCAGGGGCAGGGTGGTTCAAGAGACCCAGTACTTC.

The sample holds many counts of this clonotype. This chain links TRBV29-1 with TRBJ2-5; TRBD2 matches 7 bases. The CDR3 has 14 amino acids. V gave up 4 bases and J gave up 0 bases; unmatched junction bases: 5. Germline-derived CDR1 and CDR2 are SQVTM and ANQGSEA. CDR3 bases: TGCAGCGTTGGGGACGGGAGGTACCAAGAGACCCAGTACTTC. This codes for CSVGDGRYQETQYF.

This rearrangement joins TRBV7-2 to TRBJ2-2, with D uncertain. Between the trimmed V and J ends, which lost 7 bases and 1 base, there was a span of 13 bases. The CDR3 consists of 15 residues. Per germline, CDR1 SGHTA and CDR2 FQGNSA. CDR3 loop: CASNHGPWNTGELFF. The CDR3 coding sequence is TGTGCCAGCAACCACGGACCCTGGAACACCGGGGAGCTGTTTTTT.

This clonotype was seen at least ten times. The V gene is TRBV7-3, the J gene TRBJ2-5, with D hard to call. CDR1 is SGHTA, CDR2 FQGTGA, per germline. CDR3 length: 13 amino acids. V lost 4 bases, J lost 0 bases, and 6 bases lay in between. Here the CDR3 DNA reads TGTGCCAGCAGCTCGTCATACCAAGAGACCCAGTACTTC. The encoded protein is CASSSSYQETQYF. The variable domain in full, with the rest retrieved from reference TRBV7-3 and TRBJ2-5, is GAGVSQTPSNKVTEKGKYVELRCDPISGHTALYWYRQSLGQGPEFLIYFQGTGAADDSGLPNDRFFAVRPEGSVSTLKIQRTERGDSAVYLCASSSSYQETQYFGPGTRLLVL.